These T cell receptor beta chains were read from a single sample in a study of blood T cell repertoires in COVID-19. The table came from immunoSEQ multiplex PCR; TCRdb's copy has only in-frame clones and leaves some out. The table records fewer than 40,000 clones, 80% of them present only once. Sequencing was done on a sample of peripheral blood. These receptors all stem from a man older than 75 with active or convalescent COVID-19. The CDR3 runs from the conserved cysteine through the conserved F or W. D genes are given only for firm matches. Clone size, where shown, is once, few, many, or a class for clones that have expanded.

v_gene: TRBV2; j_gene: TRBJ1-5; d_gene: .; abundance: .; CDR3nt: TGTGCCAGCAGTGAGGGGGGAGCTCTGCCCCAGCATTTT; CDR3aa: CASSEGGALPQHF
v_gene: TRBV2; j_gene: TRBJ2-3; d_gene: TRBD2; abundance: .; CDR3nt: TGTGCCAGCAGTGAATGGGGACTAGCGGGAGATACGCAGTATTTT; CDR3aa: CASSEWGLAGDTQYF
v_gene: TRBV29-1; j_gene: TRBJ2-3; d_gene: .; abundance: .; CDR3nt: TGCAGCGCCCAAGGGGGAATGGCAGGGAGGGCAGATACGCAGTATTTT; CDR3aa: CSAQGGMAGRADTQYF
v_gene: TRBV19; j_gene: TRBJ2-7; d_gene: TRBD1; abundance: .; CDR3nt: TGTGCCAGTAGTAGGGGACAGGGGTTTTCCTACGAGCAGTACTTC; CDR3aa: CASSRGQGFSYEQYF
v_gene: TRBV28; j_gene: TRBJ1-1; d_gene: TRBD1; abundance: .; CDR3nt: TGTGCCAGCAGACCCTACAGGGGGCACGACACTGAAGCTTTCTTT; CDR3aa: CASRPYRGHDTEAFF
v_gene: TRBV7-9; j_gene: TRBJ1-6; d_gene: TRBD1; abundance: .; CDR3nt: TGTGCCAGCAGTCAGGACAGGGGCGATAATTCACCCCTCCACTTT; CDR3aa: CASSQDRGDNSPLHF
v_gene: TRBV6-5; j_gene: TRBJ1-4; d_gene: .; abundance: .; CDR3nt: TGTGCCAGCAGCCTATCGGGGAGTAATGAAAAACTGTTTTTT; CDR3aa: CASSLSGSNEKLFF
v_gene: TRBV5-6; j_gene: TRBJ2-1; d_gene: .; abundance: .; CDR3nt: TGTGCCAGCAGCTTGGGCCAGGGCTACAATGAGCAGTTCTTC; CDR3aa: CASSLGQGYNEQFF
v_gene: TRBV10-3; j_gene: TRBJ2-7; d_gene: .; abundance: .; CDR3nt: TGTGCCATCAACAGGGCTGGGAGATACGAGCAGTACTTC; CDR3aa: CAINRAGRYEQYF
v_gene: TRBV5-1; j_gene: TRBJ2-3; d_gene: TRBD1; abundance: .; CDR3nt: TGCGCCAGCAGCTTCGGGACAGGGGGTACGGATACGCAGTATTTT; CDR3aa: CASSFGTGGTDTQYF
v_gene: TRBV7-2; j_gene: TRBJ1-3; d_gene: TRBD1; abundance: .; CDR3nt: TGTGCCAGCATGCTGGACAGGGCTGGAAACACCATATATTTT; CDR3aa: CASMLDRAGNTIYF
v_gene: TRBV6-4; j_gene: TRBJ1-6; d_gene: TRBD1; abundance: .; CDR3nt: TGTGCCACCGACAGGGCATCTAATTCACCCCTCCACTTT; CDR3aa: CATDRASNSPLHF
v_gene: TRBV19; j_gene: TRBJ1-4; d_gene: TRBD1; abundance: .; CDR3nt: TGTGCCAGTAGGGAAAAAACGGGACAGCGCCTTTCTTCAACTAATGAAAAACTGTTTTTT; CDR3aa: CASREKTGQRLSSTNEKLFF
v_gene: TRBV7-2; j_gene: TRBJ1-2; d_gene: TRBD1; abundance: .; CDR3nt: TGTGCCAGCACCCCGGGGGACAGGCTAAACTATGGCTACACCTTC; CDR3aa: CASTPGDRLNYGYTF
v_gene: TRBV19; j_gene: TRBJ2-4; d_gene: .; abundance: once; CDR3nt: TGTGCCAGTAGTCAGAGAGGTCAAGAAAACATTCAGTACTTC; CDR3aa: CASSQRGQENIQYF
v_gene: TRBV6-6; j_gene: TRBJ1-1; d_gene: TRBD1; abundance: .; CDR3nt: TGTGCCAGCAGTGACGGGACAGCTAGTGAAGCTTTCTTT; CDR3aa: CASSDGTASEAFF
v_gene: TRBV28; j_gene: TRBJ2-7; d_gene: .; abundance: few; CDR3nt: TGTGCCAGCAGCTTTGACATTGCCTACGAGCAGTACTTC; CDR3aa: CASSFDIAYEQYF
v_gene: TRBV28; j_gene: TRBJ2-4; d_gene: .; abundance: .; CDR3nt: TGTGCCAGCAGTCAGACAGGCCTATTGCACTTC; CDR3aa: CASSQTGLLHF
v_gene: TRBV19; j_gene: TRBJ1-4; d_gene: .; abundance: .; CDR3nt: TGTGCCAGTAGTATAGACCTTAGCGAAAAACTGTTTTTT; CDR3aa: CASSIDLSEKLFF
v_gene: TRBV19; j_gene: TRBJ2-1; d_gene: .; abundance: .; CDR3nt: TGTGCCAGTAGGGAGGGGAGCGGCAACAATGAGCAGTTCTTC; CDR3aa: CASREGSGNNEQFF
v_gene: TRBV4-2; j_gene: TRBJ2-3; d_gene: TRBD2; abundance: .; CDR3nt: TGTGCCAGCAGCCAAGCAATTGGTAGCGGGGGGGTGACAGATACGCAGTATTTT; CDR3aa: CASSQAIGSGGVTDTQYF
v_gene: TRBV7-2; j_gene: TRBJ2-7; d_gene: .; abundance: .; CDR3nt: TGTGCCAGCAGCCTAGTTGACTGGGGGGTAAACGAGCAGTACTTC; CDR3aa: CASSLVDWGVNEQYF
v_gene: TRBV7-8; j_gene: TRBJ1-1; d_gene: .; abundance: .; CDR3nt: TGTGCCAGCAGCCTACAGGGATGGATCACTGAAGCTTTCTTT; CDR3aa: CASSLQGWITEAFF
v_gene: TRBV28; j_gene: TRBJ1-6; d_gene: .; abundance: once; CDR3nt: TGTGCCAGCAGTTTCATTCGTGTCACAGATGGAAATTCACCCCTCCACTTT; CDR3aa: CASSFIRVTDGNSPLHF
v_gene: TRBV5-1; j_gene: TRBJ2-5; d_gene: .; abundance: .; CDR3nt: TGCGCCAGCAGCTTGGTGTCAGGCGAGGAGACCCAGTACTTC; CDR3aa: CASSLVSGEETQYF
v_gene: TRBV24-1; j_gene: TRBJ2-1; d_gene: .; abundance: .; CDR3nt: TGTGCCACCGCCCCCGGATCAGGTCTCTACAATGAGCAGTTCTTC; CDR3aa: CATAPGSGLYNEQFF
v_gene: TRBV28; j_gene: TRBJ1-4; d_gene: TRBD1; abundance: .; CDR3nt: TGTGCCAGCAGTCCTACCGGACAGGGGCGAGGGGAAAAACTGTTTTTT; CDR3aa: CASSPTGQGRGEKLFF
v_gene: TRBV11-2; j_gene: TRBJ2-5; d_gene: TRBD1; abundance: .; CDR3nt: TGTGCCAGCAGCTTAGGCGGGACAGGGGATCCCCTCCAAGAGACCCAGTACTTC; CDR3aa: CASSLGGTGDPLQETQYF
v_gene: TRBV7-9; j_gene: TRBJ2-1; d_gene: .; abundance: few; CDR3nt: TGTGCCAGCAGCTTAGGGGCGAATGAGCAGTTCTTC; CDR3aa: CASSLGANEQFF
v_gene: TRBV5-5; j_gene: TRBJ2-3; d_gene: .; abundance: few; CDR3nt: TGTGCCAGCAGCCCCGGGGGGCGCATGGGAGGCACAGATACGCAGTATTTT; CDR3aa: CASSPGGRMGGTDTQYF
v_gene: TRBV18; j_gene: TRBJ2-5; d_gene: TRBD1; abundance: .; CDR3nt: TGTGCCAGCTCACCCGGACAGGGTTTCGGAGAGACCCAGTACTTC; CDR3aa: CASSPGQGFGETQYF
v_gene: TRBV29-1; j_gene: TRBJ1-1; d_gene: TRBD1; abundance: .; CDR3nt: TGCAGCGTTGTGGGACGCGGACAGGGCAACACTGAAGCTTTCTTT; CDR3aa: CSVVGRGQGNTEAFF
v_gene: TRBV6-6; j_gene: TRBJ2-7; d_gene: .; abundance: few; CDR3nt: TGTGCCAGCAGCCTAGGGGCCTTGGGCGAGCAGTACTTC; CDR3aa: CASSLGALGEQYF
v_gene: TRBV6-6; j_gene: TRBJ2-7; d_gene: .; abundance: few; CDR3nt: TGTGCCAGCAGTCATATTCGTTCCTACGAGCAGTACTTC; CDR3aa: CASSHIRSYEQYF
v_gene: TRBV19; j_gene: TRBJ1-2; d_gene: .; abundance: .; CDR3nt: TGTGCCAGTAGTATACCCCCTGGACCAGACAGCTATGGCTACACCTTC; CDR3aa: CASSIPPGPDSYGYTF
v_gene: TRBV2; j_gene: TRBJ2-3; d_gene: .; abundance: .; CDR3nt: TGTGCCAGCAGTGAAGACGGGACAGATACGCAGTATTTT; CDR3aa: CASSEDGTDTQYF
v_gene: TRBV3-1/TRBV3-2; j_gene: TRBJ1-2; d_gene: .; abundance: once; CDR3nt: TGTGCCAGCAGCCAAGGAGTCTACTATGGCTACACCTTC; CDR3aa: CASSQGVYYGYTF
v_gene: TRBV11-2; j_gene: TRBJ2-7; d_gene: .; abundance: .; CDR3nt: TGTGCCAGCAGCTTTTGGGCGGGAACCTACGAGCAGTACTTC; CDR3aa: CASSFWAGTYEQYF
v_gene: TRBV28; j_gene: TRBJ2-7; d_gene: .; abundance: .; CDR3nt: TGTGCCAGCAGTTTAGGGGCTCTCGAGCAGTACTTC; CDR3aa: CASSLGALEQYF
v_gene: TRBV6-2/TRBV6-3; j_gene: TRBJ2-3; d_gene: TRBD2; abundance: .; CDR3nt: TGTGCCAGCAGTGACAAGCGGGAGGGCCAAGATACGCAGTATTTT; CDR3aa: CASSDKREGQDTQYF
v_gene: TRBV11-2; j_gene: TRBJ2-3; d_gene: TRBD2; abundance: .; CDR3nt: TGTGCCAGCAGCTTATCGGTTAGCGGGAGTAGCACAGATACGCAGTATTTT; CDR3aa: CASSLSVSGSSTDTQYF
v_gene: TRBV7-2; j_gene: TRBJ1-3; d_gene: TRBD1; abundance: .; CDR3nt: TGTGCCAGCAGCGGGGGGACAGTCTCTGGAAACACCATATATTTT; CDR3aa: CASSGGTVSGNTIYF
v_gene: TRBV19; j_gene: TRBJ1-4; d_gene: .; abundance: many; CDR3nt: TGTGCCAGTAGTCTACAGGGAGCAACTAATGAAAAACTGTTTTTT; CDR3aa: CASSLQGATNEKLFF
v_gene: TRBV7-9; j_gene: TRBJ2-1; d_gene: TRBD1; abundance: .; CDR3nt: TGTGCCAGCAGCACCGGGCCGGCAGGGGGATTAAATGAGCAGTTCTTC; CDR3aa: CASSTGPAGGLNEQFF
v_gene: TRBV7-2; j_gene: TRBJ2-5; d_gene: .; abundance: few; CDR3nt: TGTGCCAGCAGCTTAAGCGATATCGGCGAGACCCAGTACTTC; CDR3aa: CASSLSDIGETQYF
v_gene: TRBV7-8; j_gene: TRBJ1-2; d_gene: .; abundance: .; CDR3nt: TGTGCCAGCAGCTTCCGCTCAGCTAACTATGGCTACACCTTC; CDR3aa: CASSFRSANYGYTF